This T cell receptor (beta chain) comes out of a study of cytomegalovirus exposure and HLA in healthy donors. Study at large: Among roughly 180 million T cells, an earlier analysis found 90 million to 130 million unique TCR beta sequences. General observations from the study: With later analysis, a missense DCLRE1C variant became linked to TCR beta V- and J-gene trimming. The authors later found TCR association rates varying by HLA locus, with DRB1 most and HLA-C fewest.

Nominal health characterized the donors when sampled, though unrecorded immune exposures were likely. PCR amplification relied on 60 Vbeta primers (plus 13 Jbeta primers). This table comes from immunoSEQ multiplex PCR, and its TCRdb copy is limited to in-frame clones, with some not included. Of under 200,000 clones in the sample, around 80% were seen once. Of note for this clone: Its antigen is unknown.

Deletions cut 3 bases from V and 5 bases from J, with 16 bases between. This CDR3 spans 16 amino acids. Germline lookup yields CDR1 WNHNN and CDR2 SYGVQD (reference sequence). The material sequenced was PBMCs. The receptor was derived from a female donor in good health and CMV-seronegative. The rearrangement uses TRBV10-1 and TRBJ2-2, with D tentatively TRBD1 (6 bases). The CDR3 protein is CASSEARTVPTGELFF. The CDR3 coding sequence is TGCGCCAGCAGTGAAGCGAGGACAGTCCCTACCGGGGAGCTGTTTTTT.